The clone carrying this T cell receptor (beta chain) came up a few times. What it binds is unknown. It was from alopecia areata patients that lesional scalp punch biopsies and peripheral blood were collected. This sample stems from a study of CD8+ T cells in alopecia areata. Overall study context: Dosing spanned 6 to 18 months on tofacitinib, then 6 months off drug.

V shed 3 bases, J shed 2 bases, and the junction held 4 bases outside the gene matches. This CDR3 has 15 amino acids. Germline values: CDR1 SNHLY, CDR2 FYNNEI. Extraction and reverse transcription of RNA yielded cDNA as the sequencing template. Produced via immunoSEQ multiplex PCR; TCRdb's table is partial and in-frame only. This table has about 91,000 clones, about 40% appearing once. Broader study findings: Sequencing of scalp tissue also captures the resident alphabeta T cells of normal skin.

This TCR derives from a human donor with alopecia areata. What was sequenced was CD4+ T cells sorted from blood. The gene calls are TRBV2 and TRBJ2-3; 8 bases agree with TRBD2. The CDR3 DNA is TGTGCCAGCAGTGAGCGGGGGGCCGACACAGATACGCAGTATTTT. Its translation is CASSERGADTDTQYF.